A single sample gave rise to the 25 T cell receptor beta chains below, sequenced in a study of cytomegalovirus exposure and HLA in healthy donors. Primers: 60 Vbeta forward and 13 Jbeta reverse. Some clones are missing from TCRdb's copy, which holds only in-frame ones; the method was immunoSEQ multiplex PCR. The sample lists approximately 67,000 clones; 80% to 90% were seen once. Sequences were obtained from PBMCs. Receptor source: a woman aged 30 to 39 in good health and CMV-seropositive.

The chain uses TRBV30 and TRBJ2-1; 8 bases line up with TRBD2. Germline V gene sequence: CDR1 GTSNPN, CDR2 SVGIG (reference sequence). Trimming at V came to 3 bases and at J to 10 bases, leaving 14 bases not matched to a gene. This CDR3 contains 15 residues. The CDR3 DNA is TGTGCCTGGAGCCCAATTAGCGGGATACCCGGGGAGCAGTTCTTC. This codes for CAWSPISGIPGEQFF.

This clone showed up just once. The chain uses TRBV4-2 and TRBJ2-5; D might be TRBD2 (6 bases). Gene TRBJ2-7 matches the end of the DNA better, so the J call may be wrong. The CDR3 contains 16 residues. The germline V gene encodes CDR1 LGHNA and CDR2 YNFKEQ. The CDR3 nucleotides read TGTGCCAGCAGCCAAGATCCCGGGAGCCCCTCCTACGAGCAGTACTTC. It yields the protein CASSQDPGSPSYEQYF.

The gene calls are TRBV2 and TRBJ1-1; D ambiguous. The CDR3 has 15 residues. CDR1 is SNHLY and CDR2 is FYNNEI in the germline V gene. Trimming took 8 bases from V and 1 from J, leaving 17 bases between them. The CDR3 DNA is TGTGCCAGCTTTCGGAGGACTGGGGAGAACACTGAAGCTTTCTTT. Protein sequence: CASFRRTGENTEAFF.

This CDR3 reads CASSVVSGRRTDTQYF. DNA for the CDR3: TGTGCCAGCAGCGTAGTTAGCGGGAGGAGGACAGATACGCAGTATTTT. V gene TRBV9 combines with J gene TRBJ2-3, with TRBD2 matching 10 bases. CDR1 SGDLS and CDR2 YYNGEE come from the germline V gene. The CDR3 extends over 16 amino acids. The J segment lost 3 bases and the V segment lost 0 bases, leaving 4 bases of the junction unmatched.

V and J are TRBV19 and TRBJ2-5; TRBD2 matches 7 bases. Germline V gene sequence: CDR1 LNHDA, CDR2 SQIVND (reference sequence). V was pared by 6 bases and J by 5 bases, with 12 bases of the junction left unmatched. The CDR3 loop spans 15 amino acids. In DNA, the CDR3 is TGTGCCAGTAGCCCTAGGACTAGTGGATCGGAGACCCAGTACTTC. It translates to CASSPRTSGSETQYF.

The chain recombines TRBV7-3 with TRBJ2-3, with a tentative D call TRBD1 (6 bases). Trimming stripped 5 bases from V and 1 base from J, with 10 bases between. This CDR3 is 14 amino acids long. Germline-derived CDR1 and CDR2 are SGHTA and FQGTGA. DNA of the CDR3: TGTGCCAGCAGCACAAGGACAGGCACAGATACGCAGTATTTT. Amino acid sequence: CASSTRTGTDTQYF.

This clone was detected once. The rearrangement uses TRBV11-2 and TRBJ1-6; 7 bases match TRBD1. The CDR3 has 14 amino acids. V gave up 7 bases and J gave up 9 bases; unmatched junction bases: 9. The germline V gene encodes CDR1 SGHAT and CDR2 FQNNGV. The CDR3 sequence: CASKVGGQSSPLHF. Written as DNA, the CDR3 is TGTGCCAGCAAGGTGGGGGGACAGAGTTCACCCCTCCACTTT.

This clone was picked up one time. V usage is TRBV2 and J usage is TRBJ1-1; the match to TRBD1 covers 9 bases. V shed 9 bases, J shed 0 bases, and the junction held 2 bases outside the gene matches. Germline CDR1 reads SNHLY; CDR2 reads FYNNEI. The CDR3 spans 13 residues. The CDR3 bases are TGTGCCAGTGACAGGGGGTTGAACACTGAAGCTTTCTTT. Protein product: CASDRGLNTEAFF.

Comment on this clone: The junction departs from germline at one end; a sequencing error may be responsible. This chain connects TRBV28 to TRBJ2-1; tentatively, D is TRBD1 (5 bases). Germline V CDR1 and CDR2: MDHEN, SYDVKM. The CDR3 is 14 residues long. The CDR3 loop is CAGSPHQGSNEQFF. The CDR3 nucleotides are TGTGCCGGCAGTCCCCACCAGGGCAGCAATGAGCAGTTCTTC.

The chain recombines TRBV28 with TRBJ1-3; D is possibly TRBD1 (5 bases). Germline lookup yields CDR1 MDHEN and CDR2 SYDVKM. There are 14 residues in the CDR3. V lost 11 bases to trimming and J lost 0 bases, with 14 bases between them. As DNA, the CDR3 is TGTGCCGCCGGGACTCCCCACTCTGGAAACACCATATATTTT. It encodes CAAGTPHSGNTIYF.

J is TRBJ2-7 and V is TRBV27; 8 bases fit TRBD2. Per the germline V gene, CDR1 is MNHEY and CDR2 is SMNVEV (reference sequence). The CDR3 is made up of 15 amino acids. V shed 2 bases, J shed 4 bases, and the junction held 7 bases outside the gene matches. The CDR3 DNA reads as TGTGCCAGCAGTTTAAGAATTGGCGGGGGGTACGAGCAGTACTTC. Translation: CASSLRIGGGYEQYF.

This clone was counted a single time. The chain carries TRBV19 and TRBJ2-3; 9 bases align to TRBD2. Germline V gene lookup returns CDR1 LNHDA and CDR2 SQIVND (reference sequence). J was trimmed by 6 bases and V by 6 bases; bases with no gene match: 13. The CDR3 is 16 residues long. The CDR3: CASRGTWASGRDTQYF. The CDR3 DNA follows: TGTGCCAGTAGGGGAACTTGGGCGAGCGGGAGGGATACGCAGTATTTT.

The chain employs TRBV4-1 and TRBJ2-1; D may be TRBD2 (5 bases). V was cut by 3 bases and J by 0 bases, with 9 bases left in between. The CDR3 runs 15 residues. Germline V gives CDR1 MGHRA, CDR2 YSYEKL. The CDR3 nucleotides are TGCGCCAGCAGCCACGGACTTATCTCCTACAATGAGCAGTTCTTC. It codes for CASSHGLISYNEQFF.

The CDR3 sequence is CASSWGTGYYEQYF. CDR3 bases: TGTGCCAGCAGCTGGGGGACAGGGTACTACGAGCAGTACTTC. This chain uses TRBV6-5 with TRBJ2-7; 9 nucleotides match TRBD1. Per the germline V gene, CDR1 is MNHEY and CDR2 is SVGAGI. V lost 6 bases, J lost 3 bases, and 6 bases stayed unmatched. The CDR3 length is 14 residues.

The chain has TRBV7-3 and TRBJ2-2; TRBD1 aligns across 9 bases. The V gene's germline CDR1 is SGHTA and CDR2 FQGTGA. The CDR3 extends over 17 amino acids. The ends lost 5 bases at V and 5 bases at J; junction bases unmatched: 12. CDR3 nucleotide sequence: TGTGCCAGCAGCGCACTCCCGGGACAGGGTCGAACCGGGGAGCTGTTTTTT. Protein sequence: CASSALPGQGRTGELFF.

The rearrangement joins TRBV7-9 to TRBJ1-2, with unresolved D. Germline CDR1 is SEHNR and CDR2 is FQNEAQ (reference sequence). Trimming pared 2 bases from V and 1 base from J, leaving 11 bases between. The CDR3 totals 15 residues. The CDR3 loop reads CASSLSTYLNYGYTF. CDR3 sequence (DNA): TGTGCCAGCAGCTTATCGACATACCTTAACTATGGCTACACCTTC.

V usage is TRBV9 and J usage is TRBJ2-7; D remains ambiguous. The CDR3 totals 14 residues. Germline V gene lookup returns CDR1 SGDLS and CDR2 YYNGEE. Trimming left V 0 bases short and J 6 bases short, with 13 bases between. The DNA of the CDR3 is TGTGCCAGCAGCGTAGGAGATCGTAGCAGCGAGCAGTACTTC. It encodes CASSVGDRSSEQYF.

The chain joins TRBV4-1 to TRBJ2-3, with 7 bases that match TRBD1. The CDR3 is made up of 16 amino acids. Trimming took 1 base from V and 2 from J; bases not matched to a gene: 6. Per germline, CDR1 MGHRA and CDR2 YSYEKL. CDR3 sequence (DNA): TGCGCCAGCAGCCAAGGAGAGACAGGGAACACAGATACGCAGTATTTT. Its translation: CASSQGETGNTDTQYF.

V is TRBV5-5 and J is TRBJ2-5; 9 bases fit TRBD1. Trimming cost V 4 bases and J 5 bases; bases outside gene matches: 6. This CDR3 has 14 amino acids. CDR1 is SGHKS and CDR2 is YYEKEE in the germline V gene (reference sequence). The CDR3: CASSGTGWLETQYF. The DNA of the CDR3 is TGTGCCAGCAGCGGGACAGGGTGGCTTGAGACCCAGTACTTC.

The V and J genes are TRBV7-6 and TRBJ2-7; 11 bases fit TRBD2. The CDR3 is 17 residues long. CDR1 is SGHVS, CDR2 FNYEAQ, per germline. V shed 5 bases, J shed 0 bases, and the junction held 9 bases outside the gene matches. CDR3: CASSGTSGTSFSYEQYF. DNA for the CDR3: TGTGCCAGCAGCGGGACTAGCGGAACTAGTTTCTCCTACGAGCAGTACTTC.

This chain connects TRBV5-7 to TRBJ1-5; D is unclear. TRBV5-7 is recorded as an ORF, its role being uncertain. The CDR3 is made up of 14 amino acids. With 0 bases removed from V and 1 base from J, the gap between germline ends came to 5 bases. The DNA for the CDR3 is TGTGCCAGCAGCTTGGGGGAGAGCAATCAGCCCCAGCATTTT. It yields the protein CASSLGESNQPQHF.

The V gene is TRBV7-8, the J gene TRBJ2-7, with 8 bases matching TRBD1. J lost 6 bases, V lost 3 bases, and 13 bases had no gene match. The CDR3 has 16 amino acids. Germline V lookup: CDR1 SGHVS, CDR2 FQNEAQ. Here the CDR3 reads CASSFGNRGNRGEQYF. CDR3 DNA sequence: TGTGCCAGCAGCTTTGGGAACAGGGGGAATAGAGGCGAGCAGTACTTC.

This clone was observed a handful of times. The chain recombines TRBV10-3 with TRBJ2-5; D is perhaps TRBD2 (5 bases). The V and J ends lost 10 bases and 3 bases respectively, with 18 bases between them. Germline assignment: CDR1 ENHRY and CDR2 SYGVKD. The CDR3 contains 14 residues. The CDR3, as DNA: TGTGCCAGCCTGGAGGAGCAGACGGAAGAGACCCAGTACTTC. Protein: CASLEEQTEETQYF.

The chain carries TRBV11-3 and TRBJ1-1; no reliable D call. The V gene lost 4 bases and the J gene lost 1 base, with 7 bases spanning the gap. Germline assignment: CDR1 SGHNT and CDR2 YENEEA. The CDR3 contains 13 residues. The CDR3 sequence: CASSYQANTEAFF. The CDR3 bases are TGTGCCAGCAGCTATCAGGCGAACACTGAAGCTTTCTTT.

This clone was observed a single time. The rearrangement uses TRBV28 and TRBJ1-1, with TRBD1 identical over 7 bases. Germline values: CDR1 MDHEN, CDR2 SYDVKM. This CDR3 is 16 amino acids long. The trim removed 6 bases at V and 4 bases at J, leaving 14 bases unmatched. CDR3: CASSPPQGRLITEAFF. The CDR3 DNA is TGTGCCAGCAGCCCACCACAGGGGCGGTTGATCACTGAAGCTTTCTTT.